This T cell receptor (beta chain) appears in the sequencing data of a study of T cells expressing NK-cell markers. As for the study in general: One of the eight sequenced donors was seronegative, whereas the other seven were HCMV-seropositive. Findings and caveats of the study: In several donors, dominant clonotypes made up roughly 28.3-65% of CD3+CD56-NKG2C+ cells.

From its re-call of the 5' RACE reads, TCRdb lists each CDR3 protein once, without DNA. Here the sample table reports 500,000 to 700,000 distinct CDR3 sequences. The germline CDR1 and CDR2 sequences are SGHVS and FNYEAQ. This CDR3 comprises 17 residues. A word on this clonotype: The antigen is undetermined.

V usage is TRBV7-6 and J usage is TRBJ2-3. The receptor was isolated from a man aged 18 to 30 in good health. Sequencing used blood T cells: a sorted CD56 or NKG2C T cell subset, CD4+ or CD8+ T cells, or bulk PBMC T cells (not recorded which). CDR3: CASSSHRSAVGTDTQYF.